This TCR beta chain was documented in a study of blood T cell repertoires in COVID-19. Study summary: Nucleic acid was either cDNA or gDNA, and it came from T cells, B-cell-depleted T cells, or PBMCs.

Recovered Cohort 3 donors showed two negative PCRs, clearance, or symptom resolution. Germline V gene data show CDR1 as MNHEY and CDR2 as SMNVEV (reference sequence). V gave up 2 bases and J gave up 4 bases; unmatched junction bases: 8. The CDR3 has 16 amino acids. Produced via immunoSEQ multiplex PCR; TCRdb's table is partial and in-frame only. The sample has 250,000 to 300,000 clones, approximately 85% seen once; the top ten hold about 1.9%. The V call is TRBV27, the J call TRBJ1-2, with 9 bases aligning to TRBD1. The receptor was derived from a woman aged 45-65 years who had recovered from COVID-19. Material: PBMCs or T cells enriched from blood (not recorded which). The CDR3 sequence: CASSLKGQGGPYGYTF. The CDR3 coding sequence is TGTGCCAGCAGTTTAAAGGGACAGGGTGGCCCCTATGGCTACACCTTC.